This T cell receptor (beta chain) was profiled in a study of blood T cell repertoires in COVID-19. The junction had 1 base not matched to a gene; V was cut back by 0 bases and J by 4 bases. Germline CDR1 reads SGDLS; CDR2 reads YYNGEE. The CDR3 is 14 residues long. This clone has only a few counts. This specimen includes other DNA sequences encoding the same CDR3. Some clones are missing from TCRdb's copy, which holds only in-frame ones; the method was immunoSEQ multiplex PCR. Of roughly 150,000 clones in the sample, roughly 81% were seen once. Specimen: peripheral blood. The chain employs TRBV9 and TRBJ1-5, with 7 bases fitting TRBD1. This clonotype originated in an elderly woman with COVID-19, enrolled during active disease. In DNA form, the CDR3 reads TGTGCCAGCAGCGTAGGACAGGGTAATCAGCCCCAGCATTTT. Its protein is CASSVGQGNQPQHF.